What follows are 2 T cell receptor beta chains derived from one specimen sequenced in a study of CD8+CD57+ T cells in acquired aplastic anemia. CD8+CD57+ cell expansion, shown by flow cytometry, had occurred in the patients selected for sequencing. Profiling that covered TCR beta VDJ and CDR3 relied on genomic DNA as its template. TCRdb re-called the reads through MiXCR, storing one row per CDR3 protein. The sample gives roughly 500,000 distinct CDR3 sequences, over 25% of which show up once; about 0.8% is in the top ten. The specimen sequenced was sorted CD4+, CD8+, or CD8+CD57+ T cells (not recorded which) from PBMCs. Every receptor here comes from a human donor with aplastic anemia.

This clonotype occurred many times. V is TRBV7-2 and J is TRBJ2-1; D might be TRBD1 (5 bases). V was cut by 2 bases and J by 15 bases, with 14 bases left in between. Germline-derived CDR1 and CDR2 are SGHTA and FQGNSA. The CDR3 loop spans 12 amino acids. CDR3 sequence reads: CASSLLGREPFF. The CDR3 DNA follows: TGTGCCAGCAGCTTACTTGGCAGGGAACCGTTCTTC.

At least ten counts were recorded for this clonotype. The CDR3 protein is CASAQTGVGGNTIYF. The CDR3 DNA follows: TGTGCCAGCGCCCAAACTGGGGTAGGGGGAAACACCATATATTTT. V is TRBV25-1 and J is TRBJ1-3; D unresolved. Per the germline V gene, CDR1 is MGHDK and CDR2 is SYGVNS. The CDR3 covers 15 residues. Trimming took off 8 bases at V and 4 bases at J, with 18 bases between the two ends.